The 17 T cell receptor beta chains presented below share a single source sample, sequenced in a study of shared clonotypes between healthy human individuals. Sequencing was performed with immunoSEQ multiplex PCR; in TCRdb, only in-frame clones are kept and a portion is missing. The sample lists about 1.5 million clones; around 98% were seen once. Sequencing was carried out using naive CD4+ T cells sorted from blood. Subset indicated: CD45RA+ positively selected. These receptor sequences come from a man younger than 45 in good health.

This clone was seen once. V and J are TRBV4-2 and TRBJ1-5; 9 bases match TRBD1. In germline, CDR1 is LGHNA, CDR2 YNFKEQ. The CDR3 length is 17 residues. V dropped 0 bases and J dropped 6; count of bases not matched to a gene: 9. CDR3 sequence reads: CASSQDRDRVSVQPQHF. The CDR3 nucleotides read TGTGCCAGCAGCCAAGATCGGGACAGGGTATCGGTTCAGCCCCAGCATTTT.

The gene calls are TRBV5-1 and TRBJ2-5, with D perhaps TRBD2 (6 bases). Germline CDR1 is SGHRS and CDR2 is YFSETQ. The CDR3 has 16 amino acids. V shed 0 bases and J shed 1 base, with 13 bases lying between them. In DNA, the CDR3 is TGCGCCAGCAGCTTGGGTTTAGCGGCGGGCCAAGAGACCCAGTACTTC. It codes for CASSLGLAAGQETQYF.

The chain uses TRBV20-1 and TRBJ1-1; D gene uncertain. V dropped 3 bases and J dropped 5 bases, with 7 bases sitting between them. The germline CDR1 and CDR2 sequences are DFQATT and SNEGSKA (reference sequence). The CDR3 totals 11 residues. The CDR3 is CSASRLTEAFF. Here the CDR3 DNA reads TGCAGTGCTAGCCGCTTAACTGAAGCTTTCTTT.

The rearrangement links TRBV6-5 to TRBJ2-7; 7 positions agree with TRBD1. Germline V gives CDR1 MNHEY, CDR2 SVGAGI. CDR3 length: 15 amino acids. J lost 2 bases, V lost 2 bases, and 6 bases had no gene match. CDR3 coding DNA: TGTGCCAGCAGTTACGCCCGGACAGGAGCCTACGAGCAGTACTTC. Protein sequence: CASSYARTGAYEQYF.

V gene TRBV4-1 combines with J gene TRBJ2-3, with D perhaps matching TRBD2 (6 bases). Germline assignment: CDR1 MGHRA and CDR2 YSYEKL. V lost 0 bases and J 3 bases, leaving 16 bases between the germline ends. The CDR3 is made up of 17 amino acids. The CDR3 coding sequence is TGCGCCAGCAGCCAAGATCTCATTCCGGGAGAAACAGATACGCAGTATTTT. It translates to CASSQDLIPGETDTQYF.

The V and J genes are TRBV6-5 and TRBJ2-7; 7 bases are a match to TRBD2. The germline V gene encodes CDR1 MNHEY and CDR2 SVGAGI. The CDR3 extends over 15 amino acids. V lost 0 bases and J lost 6; bases outside the gene matches: 8. CDR3 amino acids: CASSYSRDYQSEQYF. CDR3 bases: TGTGCCAGCAGTTACTCCCGGGACTATCAGTCCGAGCAGTACTTC.

The V call is TRBV5-4, the J call TRBJ2-6, with D uncertain. The V and J ends lost 9 bases and 1 base respectively, with 11 bases between them. From germline, CDR1 is SGHNT and CDR2 YYREEE (reference sequence). The CDR3 loop spans 14 amino acids. The DNA for the CDR3 is TGTGCCATAAGCCCGGAGTCTGGGGCCAACGTCCTGACTTTC. It yields the protein CAISPESGANVLTF.

For the CDR3, the DNA is TGCGCCAGCAGCTCCCCCGGGACTAGCGGGAGGGGGACAGATACGCAGTATTTT. This gives the protein CASSSPGTSGRGTDTQYF. The V call is TRBV5-1, the J call TRBJ2-3; 16 nucleotides match TRBD2. CDR3 length: 18 amino acids. Per germline, CDR1 SGHRS and CDR2 YFSETQ. The J segment lost 3 bases and the V segment lost 3 bases, leaving 7 bases of the junction unmatched.

This clone was observed a single time. This chain links TRBV11-2 with TRBJ1-5; 7 bases are a match to TRBD1. This CDR3 is 14 amino acids long. From germline, CDR1 is SGHAT and CDR2 FQNNGV. The J segment lost 4 bases and the V segment lost 3 bases, leaving 3 bases of the junction unmatched. The DNA for the CDR3 is TGTGCCAGCAGCTTGGACAGGTGGAATCAGCCCCAGCATTTT. Translating gives CASSLDRWNQPQHF.

The chain has TRBV12-5 and TRBJ2-3, with TRBD2 matching 11 bases. V lost 4 bases, J lost 5 bases, and 11 bases stayed unmatched. Germline CDR1 and CDR2: LGHNT and FRNRAP. The CDR3 is 17 amino acids. In DNA form, the CDR3 reads TGTGCTAGTGGTTCCCCCGTAGCGGGAGGGGTAATAGATACGCAGTATTTT. Protein: CASGSPVAGGVIDTQYF.

This chain uses TRBV7-9 with TRBJ2-3; TRBD2 matches at 7 bases. This CDR3 is built from 13 residues. Germline values: CDR1 SEHNR, CDR2 FQNEAQ (reference sequence). V dropped 8 bases and J dropped 8; count of bases not matched to a gene: 10. CDR3 residues: CASSGTTLGTQYF. The CDR3 DNA reads as TGTGCCAGCTCCGGGACTACGTTGGGTACGCAGTATTTT.

V gene TRBV6-5 combines with J gene TRBJ2-3; the D call may be TRBD1 or TRBD2 (5 bases each). V was shortened by 2 bases and J by 1 base, with 10 bases between the two germline ends. Looked up from germline, CDR1 is MNHEY and CDR2 is SVGAGI. This CDR3 is built from 15 residues. Written as DNA, the CDR3 is TGTGCCAGCAGTTACGGGGGAACCGGCACAGATACGCAGTATTTT. Its protein product is CASSYGGTGTDTQYF.

The chain uses TRBV5-1 and TRBJ2-7; possible D gene TRBD2, 6 bases. Germline values: CDR1 SGHRS, CDR2 YFSETQ. V gave up 7 bases and J gave up 5 bases, with 22 bases separating them. The CDR3 runs 15 residues. This CDR3 is CASAGTVGGLDEQYF. The DNA for the CDR3 is TGCGCCAGCGCCGGCACTGTGGGGGGTCTAGACGAGCAGTACTTC. Based on the CDR3 plus reference TRBV5-1 and TRBJ2-7, the full variable domain is KAGVTQTPRYLIKTRGQQVTLSCSPISGHRSVSWYQQTPGQGLQFLFEYFSETQRNKGNFPGRFSGRQFSNSRSEMNVSTLELGDSALYLCASAGTVGGLDEQYFGPGTRLTVT.

V is TRBV18 and J is TRBJ2-3, with D uncertain. The CDR3 runs 14 residues. CDR1 KGHSH and CDR2 LQKENI come from the germline V gene. The germline V and J ends were trimmed by 3 bases and 1 base, with 8 bases remaining between them. This CDR3 is CASSPLPRTDTQYF. For the CDR3, the DNA is TGTGCCAGCTCACCGCTACCCCGCACAGATACGCAGTATTTT.

This clone was counted a single time. Other DNA sequences of this sample code for an identical CDR3. The chain joins TRBV27 to TRBJ2-3; D is perhaps TRBD2 (5 bases). This CDR3 region has 14 residues. The germline gives CDR1 MNHEY, CDR2 SMNVEV (reference sequence). Trimming took 6 bases from V and 2 from J, leaving 12 bases between them. The CDR3 DNA sequence: TGTGCCAGCAGCCTCGGACTTTCCACAGATACGCAGTATTTT. It specifies CASSLGLSTDTQYF.

With regard to this clone: Within the sample, other DNA sequences also encode this same CDR3. The chain joins TRBV7-3 to TRBJ2-2; D may be TRBD2 (6 bases). The V gene's germline CDR1 is SGHTA and CDR2 FQGTGA. The ends were cut back, 5 bases at V and 2 bases at J, with 9 bases in the middle. The CDR3 has 14 residues. The CDR3 loop is CASSIGRNTGELFF. Written as DNA, the CDR3 is TGTGCCAGCAGCATCGGGAGAAACACCGGGGAGCTGTTTTTT. The entire variable domain, with the rest obtained from reference TRBV7-3 and TRBJ2-2, is as follows: GAGVSQTPSNKVTEKGKYVELRCDPISGHTALYWYRQSLGQGPEFLIYFQGTGAADDSGLPNDRFFAVRPEGSVSTLKIQRTERGDSAVYLCASSIGRNTGELFFGEGSRLTVL.

The chain joins TRBV6-5 to TRBJ1-2, with TRBD1 matching over 8 bases. The CDR3 runs to 14 residues. The germline V gene encodes CDR1 MNHEY and CDR2 SVGAGI. The ends lost 5 bases at V and 7 bases at J; junction bases unmatched: 9. CDR3 coding DNA: TGTGCCAGCAGTCCTGGACAGGGTAGTGGTGGCTACACCTTC. Its translation is CASSPGQGSGGYTF.